These T cell receptor beta chains were read from a single sample in a study of blood T cells in healthy people across ages. TCRdb fed the 5' RACE reads into MiXCR, producing one record per CDR3 protein. Of hundreds of thousands of distinct CDR3 sequences in the sample, 35% to 50% are singletons; the top ten hold 15% to 20%. The sequenced sample was blood. The source is an elderly man in good health. The CDR3 runs from the conserved cysteine through the conserved F or W. Each record gives: V gene, clone size, D gene, J gene, CDR3 length, CDR3 DNA, CDR3 protein. A D gene is named only where the DNA matches it firmly. Clone size appears in some rows only: once, few, many, or a class for an expanded clone.

TRBV24-1	many	TRBD1	TRBJ2-4	12	TGTGCCACCAGTGACCCCGGGACAGGACAGTACTTC	CATSDPGTGQYF
TRBV4-1	NA	NA	TRBJ1-5	17	TGCGCCAGCAGCCAGGTCGATATGGGCTTTGGCAATCAGCCCCAGCATTTT	CASSQVDMGFGNQPQHF
TRBV20-1	many	NA	TRBJ2-6	12	TGCAGTGCCAGAGGTGGGGCCAACGTCCTGACTTTC	CSARGGANVLTF
TRBV20-1	NA	NA	TRBJ1-2	12	TGCAGTGCTCATGAAAACAGGGTTGGCTACACCTTC	CSAHENRVGYTF
TRBV9	NA	TRBD2	TRBJ2-1	15	TGTGCCAGCAGCCCTGCTGGGGGAGGGTACAATGAGCAGTTCTTC	CASSPAGGGYNEQFF
TRBV7-2	NA	NA	TRBJ2-5	12	TGTGCCAGCAGCGTAACAGGGTTTGAGCAGTACTTC	CASSVTGFEQYF
TRBV12-3/TRBV12-4	NA	NA	TRBJ2-5	11	TGTGCCAGCGCGCTTGGGGAGACCCAGTACTTC	CASALGETQYF
TRBV14	many	NA	TRBJ2-5	16	TGTGCCAGCAGCCAACTGGGGAGAGGAGGAGGCGAGACCCAGTACTTC	CASSQLGRGGGETQYF
TRBV24-1	NA	NA	TRBJ1-5	12	TGTGCCACCAGTGCGGGAGGTAGACCCCAGCATTTT	CATSAGGRPQHF
TRBV13	few	TRBD2	TRBJ2-7	17	TGTGCCAGCAGCTCTGCGATACTAGCGGGAGGGGCCTACGAGCAGTACTTC	CASSSAILAGGAYEQYF
TRBV10-3	many	TRBD1	TRBJ2-7	15	TGTGCCATCAGTGCGGGACAGGGGGCTTCCTACGAGCAGTACTTC	CAISAGQGASYEQYF
TRBV29-1	few	NA	TRBJ1-2	11	TGCAGCGTTGAATGGGGCTATGGCTACACCTTC	CSVEWGYGYTF
TRBV3-1	NA	TRBD2	TRBJ2-7	15	TGTGCCAGCAGCCAACACCCCGGTAGCGGGATCGAGCAGTACTTC	CASSQHPGSGIEQYF
TRBV12-3/TRBV12-4	NA	TRBD2	TRBJ2-5	15	TGTGCCAGCAGGCTAGCGGGAGGGCCCTCTAATGAGCAGTACTTC	CASRLAGGPSNEQYF
TRBV4-2	NA	TRBD2	TRBJ2-5	15	TGTGCCAGCAGCCAAGTTGGGACTAGCTCCCCTTTCTTGTACTTC	CASSQVGTSSPFLYF
TRBV20-1	NA	NA	TRBJ1-1	12	TGCAGTGCTAGAGACAAGGGGGTGGAGGCTTTCTTT	CSARDKGVEAFF
TRBV28	NA	NA	TRBJ2-7	12	TGTGCCAGCAGTTTAGAGACCTCGGGACAGTACTTC	CASSLETSGQYF
TRBV6-2/TRBV6-3	NA	TRBD2	TRBJ2-1	15	TGTGCCAGCAGCTATCGAGCGGGAGGTAGAAGTGAGCAGTTCTTC	CASSYRAGGRSEQFF
TRBV5-1	once	TRBD2	TRBJ2-7	17	TGCGCCAGCAGCCTCCGAGGGACTAGCGGGAACTCCTACGAGCAGTACTTC	CASSLRGTSGNSYEQYF
TRBV2	NA	TRBD2	TRBJ2-3	17	TGTGCCAGCAGCCTCAGGACTAGCGGGAGTATAACAGATACGCAGTATTTT	CASSLRTSGSITDTQYF
TRBV29-1	few	NA	TRBJ2-1	15	TGCAGCGTTGAAGATGACGGGAGAGTCTACAATGAGCAGTTCTTC	CSVEDDGRVYNEQFF
TRBV6-5	NA	TRBD1	TRBJ2-1	12	TGTGCCAGCATCGGACAGGGGGATGAGCAGTTCTTC	CASIGQGDEQFF
TRBV5-4	NA	TRBD1	TRBJ1-1	14	TGTGCCAGCAGCCACGAGACAGGGTATACTGAAGCTTTCTTT	CASSHETGYTEAFF
TRBV7-8	once	NA	TRBJ2-7	16	TGTGCCAGCAGCTTGGTTGACAGCCCAAGCTCCTACGAGCAGTACTTC	CASSLVDSPSSYEQYF
TRBV4-3	many	TRBD1	TRBJ2-1	14	TGCGCCAGCAGCTATGGGACAGGGGGCGGTGAGCAGTTCTTC	CASSYGTGGGEQFF
TRBV2	once	NA	TRBJ2-7	14	TGTGCCAGCAAGCTTGGTGGCGAGGCCTACGAGCAGTACTTC	CASKLGGEAYEQYF
TRBV20-1	many	NA	TRBJ2-7	14	TGCAGTGCTAGAGATGGTTTCGGTTCCTACGAGCAGTACTTC	CSARDGFGSYEQYF
TRBV11-2	NA	TRBD2	TRBJ2-7	13	TGTGCCAGCGGACTAGCGGTCGACTACGAGCAGTACTTC	CASGLAVDYEQYF
TRBV28	NA	NA	TRBJ2-7	14	TGTGCCAGCAGCTGGGACCCCAAGGGCAATGAGCAGTACTTC	CASSWDPKGNEQYF
TRBV12-3/TRBV12-4	many	NA	TRBJ2-5	15	TGTGCCAGCAGTCGCACAGGCAGCGCCCAAGAGACCCAGTACTTC	CASSRTGSAQETQYF
TRBV10-3	few	NA	TRBJ1-1	12	TGTGCCATCAGTGAGGTCGGGCCTGAAGCTTTCTTT	CAISEVGPEAFF
TRBV20-1	NA	NA	TRBJ1-6	13	TGCAGTGCTACAGCAGGGCCTAATCCACCCCTCCACTTT	CSATAGPNPPLHF
TRBV5-6	NA	NA	TRBJ2-1	14	TGTGCCAGCAGTTTCGGGACATATTACAATGAGCAGTTCTTC	CASSFGTYYNEQFF
TRBV6-5	NA	NA	TRBJ2-1	15	TGTGCCAGCAGACGTAGCGAAAACCTCTACAATGAGCAGTTCTTC	CASRRSENLYNEQFF
TRBV25-1	few	NA	TRBJ2-4	15	TGTGCCAGCAGTGGTATACAGGTTCCCAAAAACATTCAGTACTTC	CASSGIQVPKNIQYF
TRBV6-2/TRBV6-3	once	TRBD1	TRBJ1-5	16	TGTGCCAGCAGGGCACTAACAGGGGAATCGACGGAGCCCCAGCATTTT	CASRALTGESTEPQHF
TRBV5-1	many	NA	TRBJ1-1	14	TGCGCCAGCAGCTGGAGTTTGAGGGGTACTGAAGCTTTCTTT	CASSWSLRGTEAFF
TRBV5-1	NA	NA	TRBJ2-1	15	TGCGCCAGCAGCTCGTCAGGAGTTTTGTACAATGAGCAGTTCTTC	CASSSSGVLYNEQFF
TRBV20-1	few	TRBD2	TRBJ2-7	15	TGCAGTGCTAAGTCTAGCGGGTATAGCTCCTACGAGCAGTACTTC	CSAKSSGYSSYEQYF
TRBV7-9	few	TRBD1	TRBJ2-7	14	TGTGCCAGCAGCCCGACAGGGCAGTACTACGAGCAGTACTTC	CASSPTGQYYEQYF
TRBV29-1	NA	TRBD1	TRBJ1-2	14	TGCAGCGTTGTGCAGACAGGGGGCATCTATGGCTACACCTTC	CSVVQTGGIYGYTF
TRBV3-1	once	NA	TRBJ2-3	15	TGTGCCAGCAGCCAAGTGAATAGCGGCACAGATACGCAGTATTTT	CASSQVNSGTDTQYF